This T cell receptor beta chain was documented in a study of blood T cell repertoires in COVID-19. Study overall: Nucleic acid was either cDNA or gDNA, and it came from T cells, B-cell-depleted T cells, or PBMCs.

Libraries were prepared by immunoSEQ multiplex PCR; TCRdb keeps only in-frame clonotypes and omits some of them. The sample shows about 300,000 clones, approximately 90% of them seen only once. V was trimmed by 4 bases and J by 4 bases, leaving 15 bases between them. Germline V gives CDR1 KGHDR, CDR2 SFDVKD. The CDR3 is made up of 16 amino acids. The sequencing sample was made of PBMCs or T cells enriched from blood (not recorded which). The chain has TRBV24-1 and TRBJ1-4, with D possibly matching TRBD1 (6 bases). This receptor was identified in a man between 25 and 39 years old who had recovered from COVID-19. For the CDR3, the DNA is TGTGCCACCAGTGACAGTCGGACAGCCGATAATGAAAAACTGTTTTTT. Translation gives CATSDSRTADNEKLFF.